These T cell receptor beta chains were read from a single sample in a study of control samples from healthy donors and cancer patients. TCRdb keeps only in-frame clones here, not all; method: immunoSEQ multiplex PCR. This table holds some 71,000 clones, around 87% found once. The sample comprised PBMCs. Receptors were obtained from a woman aged 45-65 years with head and neck cancer. Both conserved end residues are part of each CDR3. The D gene is left open where the match is weak. Where a row states a size, it is once, few, many or the class of an expanded clone; other rows omit it.

TRBV28	TRBJ1-6	NA	NA	CASRPSVGRSPLHF	TGTGCCAGCAGGCCGTCCGTCGGCCGCTCACCCCTCCACTTT
TRBV7-3	TRBJ2-1	NA	TRBD2	CASSLIAGERQDEQFF	TGTGCCAGCAGCTTAATAGCGGGGGAGAGGCAAGATGAGCAGTTCTTC
TRBV19	TRBJ2-1	once	NA	CASSAGMRGGEQFF	TGTGCCAGTTCTGCGGGGATGAGGGGCGGTGAGCAGTTCTTC
TRBV3-1/TRBV3-2	TRBJ2-5	NA	TRBD2	CASSPSSGGEETQYF	TGTGCCAGCAGCCCTTCTTCGGGGGGGGAAGAGACCCAGTACTTC
TRBV5-6	TRBJ1-1	once	NA	CASSQANRNTEAFF	TGTGCCAGCAGCCAGGCGAATCGGAACACTGAAGCTTTCTTT
TRBV5-1	TRBJ1-1	once	NA	CASSSGQKNTEAFF	TGCGCCAGCAGCTCCGGACAGAAGAACACTGAAGCTTTCTTT
TRBV14	TRBJ2-1	NA	TRBD2	CASSQLPSGSYNEQFF	TGTGCCAGCAGCCAACTTCCTAGCGGCTCCTACAATGAGCAGTTCTTC
TRBV12-3/TRBV12-4	TRBJ1-1	once	NA	CASRLQNTEAFF	TGTGCCAGCAGGCTGCAGAACACTGAAGCTTTCTTT
TRBV5-1	TRBJ2-5	once	TRBD2	CASSWTSGGAGETQYF	TGCGCCAGCAGCTGGACTAGCGGGGGGGCCGGGGAGACCCAGTACTTC
TRBV14	TRBJ1-4	NA	NA	CASSPGVKLFF	TGTGCCAGCAGCCCTGGAGTAAAACTGTTTTTT
TRBV25-1	TRBJ2-1	NA	NA	CASRETGTRYNEQFF	TGTGCCAGCAGGGAAACAGGGACGCGCTACAATGAGCAGTTCTTC
TRBV19	TRBJ1-1	NA	NA	CASRESNTEAFF	TGTGCCAGTAGAGAATCGAACACTGAAGCTTTCTTT
TRBV27	TRBJ2-7	NA	TRBD2	CASSRRAGGGNEQYF	TGTGCCAGCAGCCGACGAGCGGGGGGTGGGAACGAGCAGTACTTC
TRBV10-3	TRBJ2-1	NA	TRBD2	CATNLGGYNEQFF	TGTGCCACCAACCTGGGAGGGTACAATGAGCAGTTCTTC
TRBV4-2	TRBJ1-1	NA	NA	CASSQVGALPAFF	TGTGCCAGCAGCCAGGTCGGCGCGCTCCCGGCTTTCTTT
TRBV6-5	TRBJ2-3	NA	TRBD2	CAGQAGRGADTQYF	TGTGCCGGCCAGGCAGGGCGGGGGGCAGATACGCAGTATTTT
TRBV7-8	TRBJ1-2	once	NA	CASSLEKGQRWGYGYTF	TGTGCCAGCAGCTTAGAGAAGGGGCAGCGATGGGGCTATGGCTACACCTTC
TRBV5-1	TRBJ2-7	NA	NA	CASSPSGGHEQYF	TGCGCCAGCAGCCCCTCCGGGGGGCACGAGCAGTACTTC
TRBV5-1	TRBJ1-4	NA	NA	CASSLAEFSNEKLFF	TGCGCCAGCAGCTTGGCCGAGTTCTCGAATGAAAAACTGTTTTTT
TRBV6-1	TRBJ2-2	NA	TRBD2	CASSEKYGAGGRGGELFF	TGTGCCAGCAGTGAAAAATATGGAGCGGGGGGGCGCGGCGGGGAGCTGTTTTTT
TRBV7-2	TRBJ2-7	NA	NA	CASSLRSEQYF	TGTGCCAGCAGCCTGAGGAGCGAGCAGTACTTC
TRBV19	TRBJ1-4	NA	TRBD1	CASIGGNGGTGSFHSNEKLFF	TGTGCCAGTATTGGTGGGAACGGAGGGACAGGGAGTTTCCACAGTAATGAAAAACTGTTTTTT
TRBV28	TRBJ2-7	NA	NA	CASSFRAGSRYEQYF	TGTGCCAGCAGTTTCAGGGCAGGGAGTCGGTACGAGCAGTACTTC
TRBV3-1/TRBV3-2	TRBJ1-4	NA	NA	CASSQPQGRNEKLFF	TGTGCCAGCAGCCAACCTCAGGGGCGGAATGAAAAACTGTTTTTT
TRBV29-1	TRBJ2-7	NA	NA	CSVRRAHEQYF	TGCAGCGTCCGCAGGGCCCACGAGCAGTACTTC
TRBV9	TRBJ1-2	NA	NA	CASSVGSEGWDGYTF	TGTGCCAGCAGCGTAGGGTCGGAGGGATGGGATGGCTACACCTTC
TRBV6-1	TRBJ2-1	few	TRBD2	CASCVGDGGGPVEQFF	TGTGCCAGCTGTGTGGGGGACGGGGGGGGCCCCGTTGAGCAGTTCTTC
TRBV2	TRBJ1-2	NA	NA	CARRQRQSGGYTF	TGTGCCAGAAGACAGAGGCAGTCGGGGGGCTACACCTTC
TRBV30	TRBJ2-2	NA	NA	CAWSPGSGELFF	TGTGCCTGGAGCCCCGGGTCCGGGGAGCTGTTTTTT
TRBV7-9	TRBJ1-2	NA	TRBD1	CASSLRRGDGYTF	TGTGCCAGCAGCTTACGCAGGGGGGATGGCTACACCTTC
TRBV29-1	TRBJ2-7	few	NA	CSVAQGREQYF	TGCAGCGTGGCCCAGGGTAGGGAGCAGTACTTC
TRBV18	TRBJ1-2	NA	NA	CASRGQTGYTF	TGTGCCAGTCGCGGACAGACTGGCTACACCTTC
TRBV28	TRBJ2-2	once	TRBD1	CASTQTGTTGELFF	TGTGCCAGCACCCAGACAGGGACCACCGGGGAGCTGTTTTTT
TRBV7-3	TRBJ1-2	NA	NA	CASSPTGAGALYGYTF	TGTGCCAGCAGCCCTACCGGGGCGGGGGCATTATATGGCTACACCTTC
TRBV28	TRBJ1-1	NA	NA	CASSTPTGVNTEAFF	TGTGCCAGCAGCACTCCGACGGGTGTTAACACTGAAGCTTTCTTT
TRBV19	TRBJ1-2	NA	TRBD1	CASSEGQGAWYGYTF	TGTGCCAGTAGTGAGGGACAGGGGGCATGGTATGGCTACACCTTC
TRBV2	TRBJ2-5	few	NA	CASREQETQYF	TGTGCCAGCCGGGAGCAAGAGACCCAGTACTTC
TRBV6-5	TRBJ2-3	few	NA	CATAPSLHPTDTQYF	TGTGCCACAGCGCCCTCCCTACACCCCACAGATACGCAGTATTTT
TRBV6-5	TRBJ2-7	once	TRBD1	CASRTGGSWEQYF	TGTGCCAGCAGGACAGGGGGCAGTTGGGAGCAGTACTTC
TRBV11-1	TRBJ2-7	NA	TRBD1	CASSHGQGYEQYF	TGTGCCAGCAGCCATGGACAGGGCTACGAGCAGTACTTC
TRBV5-1	TRBJ2-7	once	TRBD1	CASRRPGGSSEQYF	TGCGCCAGCAGAAGGCCAGGGGGAAGTAGCGAGCAGTACTTC
TRBV7-9	TRBJ2-3	NA	TRBD2	CASSPAGGSTDTQYF	TGTGCCAGCAGCCCAGCGGGGGGGAGCACAGATACGCAGTATTTT
TRBV6-5	TRBJ1-1	NA	NA	CASSYGGLGGRTEAFF	TGTGCCAGCAGTTACGGGGGTTTGGGGGGCAGGACTGAAGCTTTCTTT
TRBV14	TRBJ1-2	NA	NA	CASSPGGTLANYGYTF	TGTGCCAGCAGCCCCGGGGGAACCTTAGCTAACTATGGCTACACCTTC